Below are 32 T cell receptor beta chains sequenced from a single sample in a study of CD8 T cells in ankylosing spondylitis. TCRdb called the 5' RACE reads again in MiXCR, with one record for every CDR3 protein. The table lists approximately 290,000 distinct CDR3 sequences, less than 25% of them singletons, with around 3.2% in the top ten. The material sequenced was blood, either unsorted or a sorted T cell fraction (not recorded which). These receptors were collected from a female donor with ankylosing spondylitis or in good health (not recorded which).

The CDR3 loop is CATSDFGLAGHTDTQYF. The CDR3 coding sequence is TGTGCCACCAGTGATTTCGGACTAGCGGGGCACACAGATACGCAGTATTTT. V usage is TRBV24-1 and J usage is TRBJ2-3; 12 bases match TRBD2. Germline V lookup: CDR1 KGHDR, CDR2 SFDVKD. Trimming cost V 1 base and J 2 bases; bases outside gene matches: 3. The CDR3 runs to 17 residues.

The genes are TRBV30 and TRBJ1-1; D remains ambiguous. This CDR3 is 13 amino acids long. V was clipped by 4 bases and J by 0 bases, with 9 bases between them. Germline values: CDR1 GTSNPN, CDR2 SVGIG (reference sequence). The DNA for the CDR3 is TGTGCCTGGACTCAGGTTATGAACACTGAAGCTTTCTTT. Its translation is CAWTQVMNTEAFF.

This clonotype was detected ten times or more. The CDR3 protein is CASSPRIANTGELFF. The CDR3 DNA reads TGTGCCAGCAGCCCCCGGATCGCGAACACCGGGGAGCTGTTTTTT. The rearrangement links TRBV14 to TRBJ2-2; no clear D gene. The CDR3 sequence is 15 residues long. Trimming stripped 4 bases from V and 0 bases from J, with 9 bases between. Germline CDR1 is SGHDN and CDR2 is FVKESK.

The table lists this clonotype with many counts. V gene TRBV27 combines with J gene TRBJ2-6; no clear D. The CDR3 runs to 14 residues. The ends were cut back, 5 bases at V and 0 bases at J, with 5 bases in the middle. Per the germline V gene, CDR1 is MNHEY and CDR2 is SMNVEV (reference sequence). CDR3 bases: TGTGCCAGCAGTCGCAACTCTGGGGCCAACGTCCTGACTTTC. It encodes CASSRNSGANVLTF.

This clonotype was seen ten or more times. The V call is TRBV20-1, the J call TRBJ2-1; 7 nucleotides agree with TRBD2. Germline values: CDR1 DFQATT, CDR2 SNEGSKA (reference sequence). The length of the CDR3 is 13 residues. Germline trimming cut 6 bases from V and 6 bases from J; bases unmatched to any gene: 8. CDR3 sequence (DNA): TGCAGTGCCCCGGCGGGGAGGGCCAATGAGCAGTTCTTC. Its protein product is CSAPAGRANEQFF.

This clonotype was detected many times. The chain has TRBV20-1 and TRBJ2-1; 12 bases map to TRBD2. The length of the CDR3 is 17 residues. V shed 6 bases, J shed 0 bases, and the junction held 9 bases outside the gene matches. Looked up from germline, CDR1 is DFQATT and CDR2 is SNEGSKA (reference sequence). The chain's CDR3 is CSAPRTSGISSYNEQFF. Written as DNA, the CDR3 is TGCAGTGCCCCACGGACTAGCGGGATTAGCTCCTACAATGAGCAGTTCTTC.

The chain joins TRBV25-1 to TRBJ2-1, with D perhaps TRBD1 or TRBD2 (6 bases each). The germline V and J ends were trimmed by 8 bases and 7 bases, with 18 bases remaining between them. This CDR3 region has 14 residues. The germline V gene has CDR1 MGHDK and CDR2 SYGVNS. The CDR3 DNA reads as TGTGCCAGCTCCTGGGGGCGGAGGGGGAATGAGCAGTTCTTC. Protein sequence: CASSWGRRGNEQFF.

This sequence joins TRBV29-1 and TRBJ2-1; perhaps TRBD1 as D (6 bases). Trimming left V 6 bases short and J 2 bases short, with 17 bases between. Germline assignment: CDR1 SQVTM and CDR2 ANQGSEA. The CDR3 contains 15 residues. Here the CDR3 DNA reads TGCAGCGTCAACGGACAGCTCGAGGCCTACAATGAGCAGTTCTTC. Translating it yields CSVNGQLEAYNEQFF.

The chain has TRBV12-3 or TRBV12-4 and TRBJ2-5; 12 nucleotides agree with TRBD2. Unmatched junction bases numbered 6, after V lost 4 bases and J lost 6 bases. The CDR3 runs 15 residues. The CDR3 loop reads CASSSTSGSGKTQYF. CDR3 nucleotides: TGTGCCAGCAGTTCGACTAGCGGGAGCGGGAAGACCCAGTACTTC.

The chain recombines TRBV28 with TRBJ2-3, with TRBD1 identical over 11 bases. Germline CDR1 and CDR2: MDHEN and SYDVKM. The CDR3 runs to 14 residues. V was clipped by 7 bases and J by 7 bases; unmatched bases: 7. CDR3: CASTWTGGRNTQYF. The CDR3 DNA reads TGTGCCAGCACCTGGACAGGGGGCAGGAATACGCAGTATTTT.

This clonotype was counted only a few times. The genes are TRBV6-1 and TRBJ1-1, with D possibly TRBD1 on 6 matching bases. Germline CDR1 and CDR2: MNHNS and SASEGT. V dropped 4 bases and J dropped 4 bases, with 16 bases sitting between them. The length of the CDR3 is 15 residues. In nucleotides, the CDR3 is TGTGCCAGCAGTGGCTCCCGGGGGCGCGTCACTGAAGCTTTCTTT. Encoded protein: CASSGSRGRVTEAFF.

In its sample, this clonotype was seen a few times. This chain connects TRBV15 to TRBJ2-3; 9 bases map to TRBD2. This CDR3 spans 17 amino acids. The V gene end was trimmed by 0 bases and the J gene end by 6 bases; junction bases not matched to a gene: 10. Germline V lookup: CDR1 LNHNV, CDR2 YYDKDF (reference sequence). The CDR3 reads CATSREVAGGPGDTQYF. CDR3 in DNA: TGTGCCACCAGCAGAGAGGTGGCGGGAGGGCCGGGGGATACGCAGTATTTT.

The V gene is TRBV2, the J gene TRBJ1-4; D is perhaps TRBD1 (6 bases). Trimming pared 6 bases from V and 8 bases from J, leaving 19 bases between. This CDR3 comprises 15 residues. Looked up from germline, CDR1 is SNHLY and CDR2 is FYNNEI. The CDR3 is CASRPSTGTGEKLFF. The DNA for the CDR3 is TGTGCCAGCAGGCCCAGTACAGGGACGGGCGAAAAACTGTTTTTT.

The table lists this clonotype with a few counts. The chain is built from TRBV20-1 and TRBJ1-6, with TRBD1 as a possible D gene (6 bases). V was pared by 3 bases and J by 8 bases, with 14 bases between. Per germline, CDR1 DFQATT and CDR2 SNEGSKA (reference sequence). The CDR3 totals 14 residues. CDR3 in amino acids: CSARPQGTDSPLHF. In DNA form, the CDR3 reads TGCAGTGCTAGGCCACAGGGAACGGATTCACCCCTCCACTTT.

The chain uses TRBV15 and TRBJ1-5; perhaps TRBD1 as D (5 bases). The length of the CDR3 is 16 residues. CDR1 is LNHNV, CDR2 YYDKDF, per germline (reference sequence). The V end lost 4 bases, the J end lost 7 bases, and 20 bases lay between the germline ends. The CDR3 DNA sequence: TGTGCCACCAGCAACAGAGGGACGGAGCTAGGCCAGCCCCAGCATTTT. Protein sequence: CATSNRGTELGQPQHF.

J is TRBJ2-2 and V is TRBV11-2; D is unclear. V was trimmed by 4 bases and J by 4 bases, leaving 13 bases between them. Looked up from germline, CDR1 is SGHAT and CDR2 is FQNNGV. The CDR3 sequence is 15 residues long. CDR3 in amino acids: CASSSMDRTTGELFF. CDR3 nucleotides: TGTGCCAGCAGCTCCATGGATAGGACCACCGGGGAGCTGTTTTTT.

There are a few counts of this clonotype. The genes are TRBV28 and TRBJ2-7; D call uncertain. V lost 5 bases, J lost 2 bases, and 13 bases lay in between. Germline values: CDR1 MDHEN, CDR2 SYDVKM. The CDR3 length is 14 residues. Here the CDR3 reads CASSEVLGTYEQYF. The DNA of the CDR3 is TGTGCCAGCAGTGAGGTTCTCGGAACCTACGAGCAGTACTTC.

As DNA, the CDR3 is TGCAGTGCTAGGGGGACTAGCGGTCCTCAAGAGACCCAGTACTTC. Its protein product is CSARGTSGPQETQYF. This chain uses TRBV20-1 with TRBJ2-5; the match to TRBD2 covers 11 bases. This CDR3 contains 15 residues. Germline V gene data show CDR1 as DFQATT and CDR2 as SNEGSKA (reference sequence). Trimming took 3 bases from V and 2 from J; bases not matched to a gene: 5.

In its sample, this clonotype was seen a few times. This sequence joins TRBV6-5 and TRBJ2-1; no clear D gene. The germline V gene encodes CDR1 MNHEY and CDR2 SVGAGI. This CDR3 spans 15 amino acids. The V end lost 2 bases, the J end lost 4 bases, and 12 bases lay between the germline ends. CDR3 protein: CASSYEAVPYNEQFF. CDR3 in DNA: TGTGCCAGCAGTTACGAGGCCGTACCATACAATGAGCAGTTCTTC.

The V and J genes are TRBV9 and TRBJ2-4, with 7 bases aligning to TRBD2. The V gene's germline CDR1 is SGDLS and CDR2 YYNGEE. Losses at the gene ends were 0 bases for V and 6 bases for J; bases not matched to a gene: 3. This CDR3 contains 14 residues. Here the CDR3 DNA reads TGTGCCAGCAGCGTAGGCGGGGGAAGAAACATTCAGTACTTC. Its protein product is CASSVGGGRNIQYF. The variable domain in full, completed from reference TRBV9 and TRBJ2-4, reads DSGVTQTPKHLITATGQRVTLRCSPRSGDLSVYWYQQSLDQGLQFLIQYYNGEERAKGNILERFSAQQFPDLHSELNLSSLELGDSALYFCASSVGGGRNIQYFGAGTRLSVL.

This clonotype was observed a handful of times. The chain carries TRBV12-5 and TRBJ2-6; no clear D. V was shortened by 4 bases and J by 4 bases, with 17 bases between the two germline ends. Per the germline V gene, CDR1 is LGHNT and CDR2 is FRNRAP. The CDR3 runs to 17 residues. In DNA form, the CDR3 reads TGTGCTAGTGGTTCCACCTGGTTGGGCTCGGGGGCCAACGTCCTGACTTTC. The encoded protein is CASGSTWLGSGANVLTF.

At least ten counts were recorded for this clonotype. The chain uses TRBV20-1 and TRBJ2-5; the D is unclear. The CDR3 covers 11 residues. CDR1 and CDR2 (germline): DFQATT, SNEGSKA (reference sequence). The CDR3 sequence: CGVRVAETQYF. Written as DNA, the CDR3 is TGCGGGGTTCGGGTCGCGGAGACCCAGTACTTC.

To note about this clonotype: One end of the junction is discordant with germline, which a read error may explain. The rearrangement uses TRBV15 and TRBJ2-5, with 7 bases that match TRBD1. Germline V CDR1 and CDR2: LNHNV, YYDKDF (reference sequence). The CDR3 consists of 16 residues. This chain's CDR3 is CVTSREATGSGETQYF. CDR3 bases: TGTGTCACCAGCAGAGAAGCGACAGGGTCAGGGGAGACCCAGTACTTC. Full variable domain (outside the CDR3, taken from reference TRBV15 and TRBJ2-5): DAMVIQNPRYQVTQFGKPVTLSCSQTLNHNVMYWYQQKSSQAPKLLFHYYDKDFNNEADTPDNFQSRRPNTSFCFLDIRSPGLGDTAMYLCVTSREATGSGETQYFGPGTRLLVL.

This clonotype was observed at least ten times. The chain combines TRBV29-1 with TRBJ2-7; no firm D call. V lost 5 bases and J 3 bases, leaving 8 bases between the germline ends. In germline, CDR1 is SQVTM, CDR2 ANQGSEA. The CDR3 has 11 residues. The CDR3 DNA reads as TGCAGCGTTTACAGAAGCTACGAGCAGTACTTC. It codes for CSVYRSYEQYF.

This chain uses TRBV6-1 with TRBJ1-2, with 7 bases aligning to TRBD1. This CDR3 has 13 amino acids. The trim removed 6 bases at V and 4 bases at J, leaving 5 bases unmatched. Germline V CDR1 and CDR2: MNHNS, SASEGT. This CDR3 reads CASSPRDSYGYTF. CDR3 nucleotide sequence: TGTGCCAGCAGCCCTCGGGACAGCTATGGCTACACCTTC.

The chain has TRBV25-1 and TRBJ1-4, with TRBD1 as a possible D gene (5 bases). The germline gives CDR1 MGHDK, CDR2 SYGVNS. V gave up 6 bases and J gave up 5 bases, with 10 bases separating them. There are 13 residues in the CDR3. The CDR3 spells CASRGPFNEKLFF. The CDR3 nucleotides read TGTGCCAGCAGGGGACCGTTCAATGAAAAACTGTTTTTT. Looking up the rest from reference TRBV25-1 and TRBJ1-4 gives the full variable domain: EADIYQTPRYLVIGTGKKITLECSQTMGHDKMYWYQQDPGMELHLIHYSYGVNSTEKGDLSSESTVSRIRTEHFPLTLESARPSHTSQYLCASRGPFNEKLFFGSGTQLSVL.

This clonotype was counted at least ten times. The rearrangement joins TRBV29-1 to TRBJ2-7; 7 positions agree with TRBD1. CDR1 and CDR2 from the germline V gene are SQVTM and ANQGSEA. J lost 5 bases, V lost 6 bases, and 10 bases had no gene match. The CDR3 has 13 amino acids. CDR3 protein: CSVDRAGNDEQYF. Written as DNA, the CDR3 is TGCAGCGTAGACAGGGCCGGCAACGACGAGCAGTACTTC.

This clonotype has a handful of counts. The rearrangement joins TRBV7-2 to TRBJ1-6; D unresolved. Trimming left V 1 base short and J 5 bases short, with 9 bases between. This CDR3 region has 15 residues. CDR1 is SGHTA and CDR2 is FQGNSA in the germline V gene. Here the CDR3 reads CASSLVGLDNSPLHF. The CDR3 coding sequence is TGTGCCAGCAGCTTAGTTGGCTTAGATAATTCACCCCTCCACTTT. Looking up the rest from reference TRBV7-2 and TRBJ1-6 gives the full variable domain: GAGVSQSPSNKVTEKGKDVELRCDPISGHTALYWYRQSLGQGLEFLIYFQGNSAPDKSGLPSDRFSAERTGGSVSTLTIQRTQQEDSAVYLCASSLVGLDNSPLHFGNGTRLTVT.

V and J are TRBV7-3 and TRBJ2-2; D perhaps matches TRBD2 (5 bases). The V end was cut by 3 bases, the J end by 8 bases, with 10 bases between. The CDR3 covers 13 residues. Germline V gene lookup returns CDR1 SGHTA and CDR2 FQGTGA. CDR3 loop: CASSFSEAGELFF. The CDR3 DNA sequence: TGTGCCAGCAGCTTCTCGGAGGCAGGGGAGCTGTTTTTT. Drawing the rest from reference TRBV7-3 and TRBJ2-2, the complete variable domain is GAGVSQTPSNKVTEKGKYVELRCDPISGHTALYWYRQSLGQGPEFLIYFQGTGAADDSGLPNDRFFAVRPEGSVSTLKIQRTERGDSAVYLCASSFSEAGELFFGEGSRLTVL.

The chain has TRBV7-2 and TRBJ2-2, with D perhaps matching TRBD2 (5 bases). The germline V and J ends were trimmed by 3 bases and 8 bases, with 16 bases remaining between them. Looked up from germline, CDR1 is SGHTA and CDR2 is FQGNSA. The CDR3 covers 15 residues. The CDR3 loop reads CASSFKSGEAGELFF. Here the CDR3 DNA reads TGTGCCAGCAGCTTTAAAAGCGGAGAGGCGGGGGAGCTGTTTTTT.

This clonotype has just a few counts. This rearrangement joins TRBV5-6 to TRBJ2-2; no clear D gene. CDR3 length equals 15 residues. Trimming removed 1 base from V and 3 bases from J, with 10 bases in between. Germline V gene lookup returns CDR1 SGHDT and CDR2 YYEEEE. DNA of the CDR3: TGTGCCAGCAGCTTGTTTTACCGGGACACCGGGGAGCTGTTTTTT. It is translated as CASSLFYRDTGELFF.

This clonotype was seen more than once but under ten times. No conserved phenylalanine or tryptophan ends this CDR3, so it is likely a read error. J is TRBJ2-1 and V is TRBV7-2, with a tentative D call TRBD1 (6 bases). The V end lost 0 bases, the J end lost 4 bases, and 10 bases lay between the germline ends. The length of the CDR3 is 15 residues. Germline-derived CDR1 and CDR2 are SGHTA and FQGNSA. This CDR3 is CASSLAFGQYNEQFL. Written as DNA, the CDR3 is TGTGCCAGCAGCTTAGCGTTTGGACAGTACAATGAGCAGTTCTTA.